The rows below give T cell receptor beta chains drawn from one sample of a study of CD8+CD57+ T cells in acquired aplastic anemia. TCRdb passed the reads through MiXCR, listing each CDR3 protein once. The profile covers 100,000 to 150,000 distinct CDR3 sequences, with about 46% appearing a single time and around 2.5% taken by the ten largest. The sequenced sample consisted of sorted CD4+, CD8+, or CD8+CD57+ T cells (not recorded which) from PBMCs. These TCRs come from a human donor in good health, serving as a control. Both conserved end residues are trimmed from each CDR3.

TRBJ1-1	TRBV29-1	SVAKGQRNTEAF
TRBJ2-3	TRBV7-2	ASSSWTGLEQY
TRBJ2-7	TRBV6-1	ASSRGPGLAGYEQY
TRBJ2-5	TRBV9	ASSVDPSETQY
TRBJ1-3	TRBV3-1	ASSVWDSSGNTIY
TRBJ2-1	TRBV15	ATSRDPSYNEQF
TRBJ2-7	TRBV29-1	SVRRKEASSYEQY
TRBJ2-3	TRBV24-1	ATRGEGTDTQY
TRBJ2-2	TRBV5-8	ASSFPELITGELF
TRBJ2-5	TRBV2	ASSPSGGGGTQY
TRBJ1-1	TRBV7-3	ASSLNYGNTEAF
TRBJ2-7	TRBV12-3/TRBV12-4	ASTGDRQNYEQY
TRBJ2-7	TRBV5-6	ASSLVGGNEQY
.	TRBV20-1	SARRSSGEQY
TRBJ1-2	TRBV25-1	ASRSDRGIYGYT
TRBJ2-2	TRBV18	ASSPLATNTGELF
TRBJ2-7	TRBV15	ATSSSGTGPYEQY
TRBJ1-5	TRBV7-9	AGGSNQPQH
TRBJ2-5	TRBV19	ASSPRIRVGETQY
TRBJ2-7	TRBV14	ASTRSGQGSYEQY
TRBJ2-1	TRBV2	ASSAAWYNEQF
TRBJ2-3	TRBV6-4	ASSPRVGDTQY
TRBJ1-4	TRBV11-1	ASSLTGGSNEKLF
TRBJ2-5	TRBV6-5	ASRKTGKETQY
TRBJ2-5	TRBV20-1	SASGAGAAKTQY
TRBJ1-6	TRBV19	ASSRKGGRDNSPLH
TRBJ1-6	TRBV11-2	ASSSRDRVNSPLH
TRBJ1-3	TRBV7-2	ASSFTGVGNTIY
TRBJ1-3	TRBV19	ASSILAWAGNTIY
TRBJ2-1	TRBV11-2	ASSLGRLAGGGEQF